The entry below describes one TCR beta chain. The record originates from a study of CD8 T cells in Susac syndrome. An amount of RNA that ranged from roughly 0.5 to 1 ug was reverse transcribed with random hexamers. TCR beta CDR3 was amplified by immunoSEQ multiplex PCR. This amplification extended across 54 Vbeta and 13 Jbeta segments. TCRdb processed the immunoSEQ multiplex PCR reads anew with MiXCR; each CDR3 protein has one entry. The sample contains about 290,000 distinct CDR3 sequences, around 91% of which appear only once. The V and J ends lost 6 bases and 3 bases, in that order; junction bases with no gene match: 5. Germline CDR1 is MRHNA and CDR2 is SNTAGT. This CDR3 region has 15 residues.

Sequencing was carried out using CD8+ T cells from PBMCs. The chain has TRBV6-4 and TRBJ2-1; TRBD1 agrees at 10 bases. This clonotype originated in a human donor with multiple sclerosis. The CDR3 region has the DNA TGTGCCAGCAGCCCGACAGGGGGCGACTACAATGAGCAGTTCTTC. The encoded protein is CASSPTGGDYNEQFF.